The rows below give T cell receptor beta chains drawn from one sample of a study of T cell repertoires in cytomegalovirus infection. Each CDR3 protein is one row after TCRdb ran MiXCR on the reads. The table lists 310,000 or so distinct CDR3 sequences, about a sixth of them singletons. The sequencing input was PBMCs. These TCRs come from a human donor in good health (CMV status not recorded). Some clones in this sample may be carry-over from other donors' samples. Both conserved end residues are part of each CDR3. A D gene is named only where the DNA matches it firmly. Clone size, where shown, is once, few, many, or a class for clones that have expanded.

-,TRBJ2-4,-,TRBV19,CASSIEGHNLLNIQYF,TGTGCCAGTAGTATAGAGGGACACAACCTTCTAAACATTCAGTACTTC
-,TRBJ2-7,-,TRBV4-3,CASSQGVAGATYEQYF,TGCGCCAGCAGCCAGGGAGTGGCAGGGGCGACCTACGAGCAGTACTTC
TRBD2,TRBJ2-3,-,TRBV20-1,CSAHIAGGSTDTQYF,TGCAGTGCTCATATAGCGGGGGGAAGCACAGATACGCAGTATTTT
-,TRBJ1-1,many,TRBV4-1,CASSQRPGSNIEAFF,TGCGCCAGCAGCCAGCGACCGGGATCTAACATTGAAGCTTTCTTT
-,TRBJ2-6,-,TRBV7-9,CASSPGFSGANVLTF,TGTGCCAGCAGCCCGGGGTTCTCTGGGGCCAACGTCCTGACTTTC
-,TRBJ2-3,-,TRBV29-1,CSVEEGTQYF,TGCAGCGTTGAAGAAGGGACGCAGTATTTT
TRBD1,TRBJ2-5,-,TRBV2,CASSIQGQGYF,TGTGCCAGCAGTATACAGGGGCAGGGGTACTTC
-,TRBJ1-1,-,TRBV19,CASSILAGRWTEAFF,TGTGCCAGTAGTATCTTAGCAGGGCGATGGACTGAAGCTTTCTTT
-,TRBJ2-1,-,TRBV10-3,CAISETGDAYNEQFF,TGTGCCATCAGTGAGACGGGGGACGCCTACAATGAGCAGTTCTTC
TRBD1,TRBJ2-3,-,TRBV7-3,CASSLWDSSDTQYF,TGTGCCAGCAGCCTATGGGACAGCTCAGATACGCAGTATTTT
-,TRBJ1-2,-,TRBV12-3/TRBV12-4,CASSFEERYGYTF,TGTGCCAGCAGTTTTGAGGAACGGTATGGCTACACCTTC
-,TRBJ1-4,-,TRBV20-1,CSASNRLGEKLFF,TGCAGTGCTAGTAACCGTCTTGGGGAAAAACTGTTTTTT
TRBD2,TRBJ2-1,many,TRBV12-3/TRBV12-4,CASSSRGGSYNEQFF,TGTGCCAGCAGTTCGCGGGGGGGCTCCTACAATGAGCAGTTCTTC
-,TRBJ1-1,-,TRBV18,CASSPRKQGIEAFF,TGTGCCAGCTCACCACGAAAACAGGGAATTGAAGCTTTCTTT
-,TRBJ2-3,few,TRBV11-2,CASSPREGTDTQYF,TGTGCCAGCAGCCCTAGAGAGGGGACAGATACGCAGTATTTT
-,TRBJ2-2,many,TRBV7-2,CASSRRYSGTTGELFF,TGTGCCAGCAGCCGACGGTATTCCGGGACAACCGGGGAGCTGTTTTTT
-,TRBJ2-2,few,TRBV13,CASLQKAEGGELFF,TGTGCCAGCCTCCAGAAGGCCGAAGGCGGGGAGCTGTTTTTT
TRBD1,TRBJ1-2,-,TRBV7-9,CASSLGQGARGYTF,TGTGCCAGCAGCTTAGGACAGGGGGCGCGGGGCTACACCTTC
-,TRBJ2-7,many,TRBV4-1,CASSPPESSYEQYF,TGCGCCAGCAGCCCCCCAGAGAGCTCCTACGAGCAGTACTTC
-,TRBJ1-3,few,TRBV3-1,CASSRAGTSGNTIYF,TGTGCCAGCAGCCGCGCAGGCACCTCTGGAAACACCATATATTTT
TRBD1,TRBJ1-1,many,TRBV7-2,CASNLQGQNTEAFF,TGTGCCAGCAACCTACAGGGGCAGAACACTGAAGCTTTCTTT
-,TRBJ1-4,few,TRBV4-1,CASSQGQGLEKLFF,TGCGCCAGCAGCCAAGGGCAGGGGCTCGAAAAACTGTTTTTT
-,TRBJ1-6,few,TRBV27,CASSLEVGSYNSPLHF,TGTGCCAGCAGTTTGGAGGTCGGTTCCTATAATTCACCCCTCCACTTT
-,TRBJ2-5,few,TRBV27,CASSLRPEETQYF,TGTGCCAGCAGTTTAAGGCCCGAAGAGACCCAGTACTTC
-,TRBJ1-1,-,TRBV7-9,CASSLVAEAFF,TGTGCCAGCAGCCTGGTCGCTGAAGCTTTCTTT
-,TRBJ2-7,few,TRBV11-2,CASSFPRGVYEQYF,TGTGCCAGCAGCTTTCCCCGGGGAGTGTACGAGCAGTACTTC
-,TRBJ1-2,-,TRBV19,CASSNHQDRFGYGYTF,TGTGCCAGTAGTAACCACCAAGACAGGTTCGGTTATGGCTACACCTTC
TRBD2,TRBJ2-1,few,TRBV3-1,CASSQDPSGGNNEQFF,TGTGCCAGCAGCCAAGATCCCAGCGGGGGGAACAATGAGCAGTTCTTC
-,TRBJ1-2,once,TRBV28,CASGQRGYTF,TGTGCCAGCGGTCAGCGTGGCTACACCTTC
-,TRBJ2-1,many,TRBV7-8,CASSLAGFGGGPYNEQFF,TGTGCCAGCAGCTTAGCCGGGTTTGGGGGGGGGCCCTACAATGAGCAGTTCTTC
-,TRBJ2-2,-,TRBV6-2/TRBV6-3,CASNPDRRTGELFF,TGTGCCAGCAACCCGGACAGACGGACCGGGGAGCTGTTTTTT
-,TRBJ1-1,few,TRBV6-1,CASRYGGSHTEAFF,TGTGCCAGCAGGTACGGGGGCTCTCACACTGAAGCTTTCTTT
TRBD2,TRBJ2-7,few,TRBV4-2,CASSQASSGGTVYEQYF,TGTGCCAGCAGCCAGGCCTCTAGCGGGGGGACTGTCTACGAGCAGTACTTC
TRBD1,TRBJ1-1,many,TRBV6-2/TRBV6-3,CASSYGTANTEAFF,TGTGCCAGCAGCTACGGGACAGCGAACACTGAAGCTTTCTTT
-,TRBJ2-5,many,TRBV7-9,CASSRAEGETQYF,TGTGCCAGCAGCCGTGCTGAGGGGGAGACCCAGTACTTC
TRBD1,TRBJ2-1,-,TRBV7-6,CASSQGQGGSYNEQFF,TGTGCCAGCAGCCAGGGACAGGGAGGCTCCTACAATGAGCAGTTCTTC
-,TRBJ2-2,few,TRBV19,CASSIGLGAGELFF,TGTGCCAGCAGTATAGGGTTAGGGGCAGGGGAGCTGTTTTTT
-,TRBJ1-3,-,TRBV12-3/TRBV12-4,CASSMNRFPGNTIYF,TGTGCCAGCAGCATGAACAGGTTCCCTGGAAACACCATATATTTT
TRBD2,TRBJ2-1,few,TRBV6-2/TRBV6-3,CASSYGTSLPSNEQFF,TGTGCCAGCAGTTACGGGACTAGCCTCCCCTCCAATGAGCAGTTCTTC